Listed below are T cell receptor beta chains from one sample, sequenced in a study of OX40 agonist ivuxolimab in advanced cancers. Some clones are missing from TCRdb's copy, which holds only in-frame ones; the method was immunoSEQ multiplex PCR. The table lists just over 35,000 clones, around 80% of them singletons. Sample: CD4+ or CD8+ T cells sorted from blood, taken in a trial of the OX40 agonist ivuxolimab. These receptors were taken from an adult with an advanced solid tumor such as melanoma, head and neck, liver or kidney cancer. Each CDR3 is given without its conserved first and last residue. Part of the rows lack a size; the others show once, few, many or a class for expanded clones.

size: -
J: TRBJ2-7
V: TRBV11-3
CDR3: ASSFQGALDAEQY

size: -
J: TRBJ1-2
V: TRBV6-1
CDR3: ASRPGQGPNYGYT

size: -
J: TRBJ1-4
V: TRBV28
CDR3: ASRPLEATNEKLF

size: -
J: TRBJ2-7
V: TRBV2
CDR3: ASSEGSGFYEQY

size: -
J: TRBJ2-1
V: TRBV7-9
CDR3: ASSFGLAGGSREHEQF

size: -
J: TRBJ1-5
V: TRBV6-6
CDR3: ASRAEDGGAQH

size: -
J: TRBJ2-7
V: TRBV6-5
CDR3: ASSYSMGTLYEQY

size: many
J: TRBJ2-1
V: TRBV6-4
CDR3: ASSVLAGEGYEQF

size: -
J: TRBJ2-7
V: TRBV28
CDR3: ASSLWRAYEQY

size: -
J: TRBJ2-7
V: TRBV28
CDR3: ASSPTASGAYEQY

size: -
J: TRBJ1-5
V: TRBV6-1
CDR3: ASSEALAGYQPQH

size: -
J: TRBJ2-1
V: TRBV30
CDR3: AWSGDRNYNEQF

size: once
J: TRBJ2-7
V: TRBV4-1
CDR3: ASSQDGVAASYEQY

size: -
J: TRBJ2-1
V: TRBV28
CDR3: ASSWLAGLNEQF

size: -
J: TRBJ2-1
V: TRBV7-9
CDR3: ASPDYLNEQF

size: -
J: TRBJ2-3
V: TRBV6-4
CDR3: ASSDGAGAFTDTQY

size: few
J: TRBJ2-6
V: TRBV9
CDR3: ASSVAWGPGANVLT

size: -
J: TRBJ1-2
V: TRBV11-2
CDR3: ASSLYGGLNYGYT

size: -
J: TRBJ1-6
V: TRBV27
CDR3: ASSYGTGGSPLH

size: once
J: TRBJ2-3
V: TRBV7-9
CDR3: ASSFPKRAPTDTQY

size: -
J: TRBJ2-1
V: TRBV9
CDR3: ASSAGGQAYNEQF

size: -
J: TRBJ1-2
V: TRBV11-2
CDR3: ASSLVGLNYGYT

size: once
J: TRBJ2-7
V: TRBV28
CDR3: ASSWDNYEQY

size: -
J: TRBJ1-1
V: TRBV15
CDR3: ATSRDRLGGSEAF

size: -
J: TRBJ1-5
V: TRBV28
CDR3: ASSLNWDNSMPQH